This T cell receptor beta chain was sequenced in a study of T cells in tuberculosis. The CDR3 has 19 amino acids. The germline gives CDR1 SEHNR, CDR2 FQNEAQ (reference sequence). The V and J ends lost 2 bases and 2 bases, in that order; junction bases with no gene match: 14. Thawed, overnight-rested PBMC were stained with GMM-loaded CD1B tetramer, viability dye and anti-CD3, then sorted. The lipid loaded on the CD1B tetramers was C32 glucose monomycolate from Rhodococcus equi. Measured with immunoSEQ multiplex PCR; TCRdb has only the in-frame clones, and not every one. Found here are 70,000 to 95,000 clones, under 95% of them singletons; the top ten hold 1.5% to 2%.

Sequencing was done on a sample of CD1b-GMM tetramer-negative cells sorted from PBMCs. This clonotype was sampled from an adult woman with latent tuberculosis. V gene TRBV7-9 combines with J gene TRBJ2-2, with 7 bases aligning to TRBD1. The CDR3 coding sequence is TGTGCCAGCAGCTTATTAACGTTTGGGACAGACTATAACACCGGGGAGCTGTTTTTT. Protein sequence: CASSLLTFGTDYNTGELFF.